This TCR beta chain was found in a study of regulatory dendritic cells for organ transplantation. Study-level results: Alloreactive memory CD8+ T cell pools varied considerably between individuals. Naive T cells showed high diversity, memory cells less, memory CD8+ least. Resting memory CD8+ T cells held the most alloreactive clonotypes.

Trimming cost V 1 base and J 8 bases, with 11 bases left between them. CDR3 size: 12 residues. Germline V gene sequence: CDR1 SQVTM, CDR2 ANQGSEA. Only in-frame clones appear in the TCRdb table, and some are missing; sequencing was by immunoSEQ multiplex PCR. Altogether 30,000 to 45,000 clones are present, 75% to 95% being singletons, with the ten largest covering over 0.09%. To note about this clone: What it binds is unknown.

CD4+ or CD8+ T cells were sorted as naive CD45RA+ or memory CD45RO+. This chain connects TRBV29-1 to TRBJ1-2; D gene ambiguous. This TCR derives from a human donor in good health. Sequencing was carried out using naive CD8+ T cells from blood. Subset in this sample: CD45RA+ naive T cells. This chain's CDR3 is CSVEGAKGGYTF. The CDR3, as DNA: TGCAGCGTTGAAGGTGCCAAGGGAGGCTACACCTTC. The entire variable domain, with the rest obtained from reference TRBV29-1 and TRBJ1-2, is as follows: SAVISQKPSRDICQRGTSLTIQCQVDSQVTMMFWYRQQPGQSLTLIATANQGSEATYESGFVIDKFPISRPNLTFSTLTVSNMSPEDSSIYLCSVEGAKGGYTFGSGTRLTVV.